The clone carrying this T cell receptor beta chain was seen once. The antigen remains unidentified. Possible read error: a much larger clone is one base away. Germline V gene data show CDR1 as DFQATT and CDR2 as SNEGSKA (reference sequence). Losses at the gene ends were 6 bases for V and 0 bases for J; bases not matched to a gene: 8. The length of the CDR3 is 14 residues. Making the bulk TCR libraries relied on previously described methods and listed TCR primers. TCRdb analysed the PCR reads with MiXCR anew, one entry per CDR3 protein. The profile shows 490,000 or so distinct CDR3 sequences, roughly 25% of them singletons. This record comes from a study of molecular identifiers for immune sequencing clone quantification. Regarding the study as a whole: Underestimated sizes of highly expanded clones could result from identical TCR molecules that share a barcode.

This sequence joins TRBV20-1 and TRBJ2-7; 7 positions match TRBD1. This clonotype was obtained from a human donor in good health. Some libraries in this study had Jurkat cell RNA spiked in. Sequenced sample: naive CD8+ T cells from blood, with Jurkat cell RNA spiked in. Sample subset: FACS-sorted CD8+CD4-CCR7+CD45RA+ naive T cells. The CDR3 DNA sequence: TGCAGTGCGAGTGTCAGGGGGAGCTCCTACGAGCAGTACTTC. It is translated as CSASVRGSSYEQYF.